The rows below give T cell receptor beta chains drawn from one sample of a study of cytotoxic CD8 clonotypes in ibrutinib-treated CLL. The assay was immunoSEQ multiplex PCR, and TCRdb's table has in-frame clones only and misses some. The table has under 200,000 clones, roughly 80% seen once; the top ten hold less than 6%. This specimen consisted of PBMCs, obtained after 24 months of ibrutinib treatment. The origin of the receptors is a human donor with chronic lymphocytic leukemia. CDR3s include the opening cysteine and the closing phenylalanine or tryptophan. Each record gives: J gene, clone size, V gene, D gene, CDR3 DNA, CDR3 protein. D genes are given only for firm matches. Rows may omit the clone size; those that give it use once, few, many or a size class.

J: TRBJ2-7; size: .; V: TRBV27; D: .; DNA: TGTGCCAGCAGTTTATTAACCCACTTGGGCAATTATGGCTCCTACGAGCAGTACTTC; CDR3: CASSLLTHLGNYGSYEQYF
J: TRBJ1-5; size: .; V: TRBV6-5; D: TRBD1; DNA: TGTGCCAGCAGTTCTACCGGGACAGGCAATCAGCCCCAGCATTTT; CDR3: CASSSTGTGNQPQHF
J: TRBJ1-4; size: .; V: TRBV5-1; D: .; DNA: TGCGCCAGCAGTCCATCAGGGGCGACAAATGAAAAACTGTTTTTT; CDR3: CASSPSGATNEKLFF
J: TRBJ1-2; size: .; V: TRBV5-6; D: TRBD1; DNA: TGTGCCAGCAGCCCAGGACAGGGAATTAAAAGCTACACCTTC; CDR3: CASSPGQGIKSYTF
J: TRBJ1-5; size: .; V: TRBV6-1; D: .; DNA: TGTGCCAGCAGTGAACCCTGGGGGGGTGGCAATCAGCCCCAGCATTTT; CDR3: CASSEPWGGGNQPQHF
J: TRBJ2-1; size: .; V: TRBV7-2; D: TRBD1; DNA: TGTGCCAGCAGCCACAGGGACAGGGGAAATGAGCAGTTCTTC; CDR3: CASSHRDRGNEQFF
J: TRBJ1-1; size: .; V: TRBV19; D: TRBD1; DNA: TGTGCCAGTAGTAACAGACAGGGGGTAACTTTCTTT; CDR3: CASSNRQGVTFF
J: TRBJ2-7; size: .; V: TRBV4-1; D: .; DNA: TGCGCCAGCAGCCAAGGTCCGGATTCAGCCTACGAGCAGTACTTC; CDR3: CASSQGPDSAYEQYF
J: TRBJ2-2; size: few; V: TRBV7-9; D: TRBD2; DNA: TGTGCCAGCAGCCCGAGACTAGCGGGAGGTACCGGGGAGCTGTTTTTT; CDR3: CASSPRLAGGTGELFF
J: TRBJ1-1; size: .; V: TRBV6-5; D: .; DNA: TGTGCCAGCAGATTACGGCGGCGTGGGGAAACTGAAGCTTTCTTT; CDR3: CASRLRRRGETEAFF
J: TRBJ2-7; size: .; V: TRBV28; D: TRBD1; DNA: TGTGCCAGCAGTGAACAGGGGGCAGGGCAGTACTTC; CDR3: CASSEQGAGQYF
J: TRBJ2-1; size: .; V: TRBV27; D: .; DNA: TGTGCCAGCAGTCCCCGAGAGGGGGGAGGGGCCCATGAGCAGTTCTTC; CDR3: CASSPREGGGAHEQFF
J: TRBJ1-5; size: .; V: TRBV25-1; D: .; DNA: TGTGCCAGCAGTGAATACGGTAGGGGAAGTCAGCCCCAGCATTTT; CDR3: CASSEYGRGSQPQHF
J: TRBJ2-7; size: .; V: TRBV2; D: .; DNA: TGTGCCACCCAGACAGGTTCTTCCTACGAGCAGTACTTC; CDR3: CATQTGSSYEQYF